This T cell receptor (beta chain) was identified in a study of blood T cell repertoires in COVID-19. The data were produced by immunoSEQ multiplex PCR, yet TCRdb's version contains in-frame clones alone and is incomplete. Among about 100,000 clones listed, 87% were seen once. This clone has just one count. CDR3 length: 14 amino acids. V lost 7 bases to trimming and J lost 4 bases, with 14 bases between them. Germline CDR1 is LGHNT and CDR2 is FRNRAP. This chain joins TRBV12-5 and TRBJ2-1, with D possibly matching TRBD2 (5 bases). The sequenced sample was peripheral blood. The source of this sequence is a man aged 25-45 years in a cohort sampled during active COVID-19. CDR3 sequence reads: CASASAGDYNEQFF. For the CDR3, the DNA is TGTGCTAGTGCCTCGGCGGGTGATTACAATGAGCAGTTCTTC. The full variable domain, in which reference TRBV12-5 and TRBJ2-1 provide the parts outside the CDR3, is DARVTQTPRHKVTEMGQEVTMRCQPILGHNTVFWYRQTMMQGLELLAYFRNRAPLDDSGMPKDRFSAEMPDATLATLKIQPSEPRDSAVYFCASASAGDYNEQFFGPGTRLTVL.